The 18 T cell receptor beta chains below all came from one sample that was sequenced in a study of a mutant IDH1 vaccine in newly diagnosed glioma. TCRdb keeps only in-frame clones here, not all; method: immunoSEQ multiplex PCR. The table has some 58,000 clones, 80% to 90% seen once. No antigen has been identified for these receptors. Time point reported: week 35, safety follow-up. Each dose of the vaccine consisted of 300 ug of mutant IDH1 20-mer peptide, with topical imiquimod. Sequencing was performed on PBMCs, taken from a glioma patient whose treatment included an IDH1 peptide vaccine. The receptors originated from a middle-aged man with glioma.

The chain is built from TRBV19 and TRBJ1-2; D is ambiguous. This CDR3 is built from 15 residues. Trimming removed 3 bases from V and 4 bases from J, with 15 bases in between. Germline CDR1 and CDR2: LNHDA and SQIVND (reference sequence). In DNA form, the CDR3 reads TGTGCCAGTAGTATCCTTCCTGTCGGCGGCTATGGCTACACCTTC. Its protein product is CASSILPVGGYGYTF. Full variable domain (remainder filled in from reference TRBV19 and TRBJ1-2): DGGITQSPKYLFRKEGQNVTLSCEQNLNHDAMYWYRQDPGQGLRLIYYSQIVNDFQKGDIAEGYSVSREKKESFPLTVTSAQKNPTAFYLCASSILPVGGYGYTFGSGTRLTVV.

Only one count was recorded for this clone. V gene TRBV25-1 combines with J gene TRBJ1-6; D unresolved. CDR3 length equals 17 residues. Germline lookup yields CDR1 MGHDK and CDR2 SYGVNS. Trimming removed 0 bases from V and 4 bases from J, with 13 bases in between. CDR3 amino acids: CASSEYGHEGYNSPLHF. CDR3 in DNA: TGTGCCAGCAGTGAATACGGTCATGAAGGTTATAATTCACCCCTCCACTTT.

The chain links TRBV7-2 to TRBJ1-2, with no clear D. This CDR3 is built from 15 residues. Germline values: CDR1 SGHTA, CDR2 FQGNSA. V shed 5 bases and J shed 6 bases, with 19 bases lying between them. The CDR3 reads CASSKILEVSNGYTF. In nucleotides, the CDR3 is TGTGCCAGCAGCAAGATTTTAGAGGTTTCCAATGGCTACACCTTC.

This clone was found a few times. This chain links TRBV18 with TRBJ1-1; D ambiguous. CDR1 KGHSH and CDR2 LQKENI come from the germline V gene. V gave up 2 bases and J gave up 2 bases, with 9 bases separating them. This CDR3 has 14 amino acids. Here the CDR3 reads CASSPNRSNTEAFF. DNA of the CDR3: TGTGCCAGCTCACCAAATAGGTCAAACACTGAAGCTTTCTTT.

The chain uses TRBV7-2 and TRBJ2-7; 7 bases align to TRBD1. CDR1 is SGHTA and CDR2 is FQGNSA in the germline V gene. The CDR3 consists of 15 residues. The ends lost 4 bases at V and 0 bases at J; junction bases unmatched: 6. The CDR3 is CASSSDRANSYEQYF. The CDR3, as DNA: TGTGCCAGCAGCTCCGACAGGGCGAACTCCTACGAGCAGTACTTC.

The J gene is TRBJ2-7, the V gene TRBV9; 7 bases line up with TRBD1. V gave up 4 bases and J gave up 3 bases; unmatched junction bases: 7. The CDR3 totals 14 residues. Germline V CDR1 and CDR2: SGDLS, YYNGEE. The CDR3 protein is CASSPRTGNYEQYF. The CDR3 nucleotides read TGTGCCAGCAGCCCTCGGACAGGAAACTACGAGCAGTACTTC.

This clone has a single count. The V call is TRBV4-3, the J call TRBJ2-1, with a tentative D call TRBD2 (5 bases). CDR3 size: 16 residues. Germline CDR1 reads LGHNA; CDR2 reads YSLEER. V shed 0 bases and J shed 0 bases, with 9 bases lying between them. The CDR3 coding sequence is TGCGCCAGCAGCCAAGAGGGAAGCGGCTCCTACAATGAGCAGTTCTTC. It translates to CASSQEGSGSYNEQFF.

This clone appeared a single time. V and J are TRBV28 and TRBJ1-3; D not resolved. This CDR3 comprises 16 residues. Germline V lookup: CDR1 MDHEN, CDR2 SYDVKM. V gave up 5 bases and J gave up 6 bases, with 20 bases separating them. The CDR3 nucleotides are TGTGCCAGCAGTACCCGACGGGTCCCCGGGGTAAACACCATATATTTT. Protein sequence: CASSTRRVPGVNTIYF.

V and J are TRBV5-6 and TRBJ2-1; 8 bases agree with TRBD2. Per the germline V gene, CDR1 is SGHDT and CDR2 is YYEEEE. After removal of 1 base from V and 2 bases from J, the junction contained 5 bases not matched to a gene. CDR3 size: 16 residues. Written as DNA, the CDR3 is TGTGCCAGCAGCTTGCCCTCGGGAGGGCCCTACAATGAGCAGTTCTTC. Encoded protein: CASSLPSGGPYNEQFF.

The gene calls are TRBV29-1 and TRBJ2-3; perhaps TRBD2 as D (6 bases). Per the germline V gene, CDR1 is SQVTM and CDR2 is ANQGSEA. V dropped 2 bases and J dropped 2 bases, with 14 bases sitting between them. The CDR3 contains 15 residues. The CDR3 DNA reads TGCAGCGTTGAAAGTAGCGGACTTTACACAGATACGCAGTATTTT. This translates into CSVESSGLYTDTQYF.

This chain links TRBV10-1 with TRBJ1-1; 8 bases line up with TRBD1. CDR1 and CDR2 from the germline V gene are WNHNN and SYGVQD (reference sequence). The CDR3 is 15 amino acids. J lost 3 bases, V lost 5 bases, and 8 bases had no gene match. For the CDR3, the DNA is TGCGCCAGCAGTCAGGGGGCCGTCCTGGACACTGAAGCTTTCTTT. It specifies CASSQGAVLDTEAFF.

The V gene is TRBV7-9, the J gene TRBJ2-1, with TRBD1 matching over 7 bases. Germline CDR1 and CDR2: SEHNR and FQNEAQ (reference sequence). This CDR3 spans 17 amino acids. Trimming at V came to 5 bases and at J to 1 base, leaving 11 bases not matched to a gene. The CDR3 protein is CASSPEEDRRSYNEQFF. The CDR3 DNA follows: TGTGCCAGCAGCCCAGAAGAGGACAGGAGGTCCTACAATGAGCAGTTCTTC.

The chain has TRBV9 and TRBJ1-6; D perhaps matches TRBD1 (5 bases). V lost 6 bases and J 7 bases, leaving 17 bases between the germline ends. The CDR3 is made up of 15 amino acids. The V gene's germline CDR1 is SGDLS and CDR2 YYNGEE. The CDR3 DNA sequence: TGTGCCAGCACCCCTGGGGGGGGGACGAATTCACCCCTCCACTTT. As protein: CASTPGGGTNSPLHF.

V is TRBV5-1 and J is TRBJ1-5; a weak D match, TRBD1 (5 bases). CDR1 SGHRS and CDR2 YFSETQ come from the germline V gene. V was shortened by 4 bases and J by 0 bases, with 11 bases between the two germline ends. The CDR3 extends over 15 amino acids. CDR3 amino acids: CASSPDGTSNQPQHF. The DNA for the CDR3 is TGCGCCAGCAGCCCAGACGGGACTAGCAATCAGCCCCAGCATTTT.

The V and J genes are TRBV4-3 and TRBJ1-2, with D possibly matching TRBD1 (5 bases). The ends were cut back, 0 bases at V and 8 bases at J, with 16 bases in the middle. Germline V gene lookup returns CDR1 LGHNA and CDR2 YSLEER. The CDR3 totals 15 residues. The CDR3 bases are TGCGCCAGCAGCCAAGAAGGCCAGACAGTCCTAGGCTACACCTTC. This codes for CASSQEGQTVLGYTF.

The J gene is TRBJ2-3, the V gene TRBV5-1, with 9 bases matching TRBD1. The CDR3 spans 16 residues. V lost 3 bases to trimming and J lost 4 bases; unmatched junction nucleotides: 9. Germline V gives CDR1 SGHRS, CDR2 YFSETQ. DNA of the CDR3: TGCGCCAGCAGCTCCGGGACAGGGTTCCTCTCAGATACGCAGTATTTT. It translates to CASSSGTGFLSDTQYF.

This chain links TRBV29-1 with TRBJ2-3, with TRBD2 matching over 12 bases. With V trimmed by 6 bases and J by 4 bases, 26 bases remained unmatched. The CDR3 is 21 residues long. Germline assignment: CDR1 SQVTM and CDR2 ANQGSEA. The CDR3: CSVTGTAAGLGLAGSPDTQYF. The CDR3 DNA sequence: TGCAGCGTGACTGGGACAGCCGCCGGATTAGGACTAGCGGGATCGCCAGATACGCAGTATTTT.

The CDR3 protein is CASSQSTGAEQFF. The CDR3 bases are TGCGCCAGCAGCCAATCGACAGGGGCTGAGCAGTTCTTC. The chain carries TRBV5-1 and TRBJ2-1; TRBD1 matches at 8 bases. The CDR3 is 13 residues long. CDR1 is SGHRS and CDR2 is YFSETQ in the germline V gene. Unmatched junction bases numbered 6, after V lost 4 bases and J lost 9 bases.